Shown below are 15 T cell receptor beta chains from a single sample sequenced in a study of CD8 T cells in Susac syndrome. cDNA came from about 0.5 to 1 ug RNA primed by random hexamers. Each CDR3 protein gets one entry after TCRdb re-called the immunoSEQ multiplex PCR reads with MiXCR. Counted here are approximately 100,000 distinct CDR3 sequences, around 95% occurring once; the ten biggest clones make up approximately 0.093%. The sequencing input was CD4+ T cells from PBMCs. These TCRs come from a human donor in good health.

This clonotype was seen just once. The gene calls are TRBV20-1 and TRBJ2-4, with 13 nucleotides matching TRBD2. The CDR3 sequence is 18 residues long. V lost 7 bases to trimming and J lost 0 bases; unmatched junction nucleotides: 12. Germline assignment: CDR1 DFQATT and CDR2 SNEGSKA (reference sequence). The CDR3 here is CSDIPGLAGWKAKNIQYF. The CDR3 DNA sequence: TGCAGTGATATCCCGGGACTAGCGGGGTGGAAAGCCAAAAACATTCAGTACTTC.

The chain recombines TRBV9 with TRBJ2-5, with a weak D call TRBD2 (6 bases). V was trimmed by 3 bases and J by 2 bases, leaving 17 bases between them. This CDR3 region has 16 residues. CDR1 and CDR2 (germline): SGDLS, YYNGEE. CDR3: CASSEGLSNIQETQYF. The CDR3 nucleotides read TGTGCCAGCAGCGAAGGACTATCCAACATACAAGAGACCCAGTACTTC.

The gene calls are TRBV19 and TRBJ2-1; 9 positions match TRBD2. After removal of 6 bases from V and 7 bases from J, the junction contained 7 bases not matched to a gene. The germline V gene encodes CDR1 LNHDA and CDR2 SQIVND (reference sequence). This CDR3 has 14 amino acids. CDR3 region: CASSWRTSVNEQFF. In DNA, the CDR3 is TGTGCCAGTAGCTGGCGGACTAGCGTGAATGAGCAGTTCTTC.

V gene TRBV27 combines with J gene TRBJ2-4, with 13 bases fitting TRBD2. The germline gives CDR1 MNHEY, CDR2 SMNVEV (reference sequence). Unmatched junction bases numbered 11, after V lost 4 bases and J lost 8 bases. This CDR3 is built from 17 residues. CDR3 in amino acids: CASSYRTSGSRSDIQYF. The CDR3 DNA reads TGTGCCAGCAGTTACCGGACTAGCGGGAGTAGGTCGGACATTCAGTACTTC.

This chain connects TRBV7-2 to TRBJ1-1; D is ambiguous. V was clipped by 2 bases and J by 0 bases, with 10 bases between them. The CDR3 spans 15 residues. CDR1 SGHTA and CDR2 FQGNSA come from the germline V gene. CDR3 loop: CASSLYGVLNTEAFF. The CDR3 nucleotides read TGTGCCAGCAGCTTATATGGGGTGTTGAACACTGAAGCTTTCTTT.

This clonotype was seen only once. V gene TRBV5-1 combines with J gene TRBJ2-1, with unresolved D. The CDR3 runs 15 residues. Per germline, CDR1 SGHRS and CDR2 YFSETQ. V lost 2 bases and J 1 base, leaving 10 bases between the germline ends. CDR3 loop: CASSLRLRSYNEQFF. As DNA, the CDR3 is TGCGCCAGCAGCTTACGGCTGCGATCCTACAATGAGCAGTTCTTC.

The chain is built from TRBV2 and TRBJ1-1, with 9 positions matching TRBD1. The trim removed 7 bases at V and 1 base at J, leaving 4 bases unmatched. In germline, CDR1 is SNHLY, CDR2 FYNNEI. The CDR3 covers 14 residues. The CDR3 bases are TGTGCCAGCAACCGACAGGGGGGGAACACTGAAGCTTTCTTT. Translation: CASNRQGGNTEAFF.

The chain is built from TRBV2 and TRBJ1-2; D is possibly TRBD1 (5 bases). Germline lookup yields CDR1 SNHLY and CDR2 FYNNEI. Trimming took off 6 bases at V and 4 bases at J, with 15 bases between the two ends. The CDR3 has 14 amino acids. CDR3: CASSPGTSGYGYTF. As DNA, the CDR3 is TGTGCCAGCAGCCCCGGGACCAGCGGCTATGGCTACACCTTC.

V gene TRBV15 combines with J gene TRBJ1-4; D is undetermined. The V end lost 1 base, the J end lost 5 bases, and 14 bases lay between the germline ends. In germline, CDR1 is LNHNV, CDR2 YYDKDF (reference sequence). This CDR3 region has 16 residues. The CDR3 DNA sequence: TGTGCCACCAGCAGAGGAGGCGGCGCCTGGAATGAAAAACTGTTTTTT. Its translation: CATSRGGGAWNEKLFF.

The rearrangement joins TRBV7-2 to TRBJ2-7; 14 bases agree with TRBD2. J lost 0 bases, V lost 5 bases, and 6 bases had no gene match. The CDR3 runs 17 residues. Germline V gene data show CDR1 as SGHTA and CDR2 as FQGNSA. The CDR3 is CASSPGLAGVSSYEQYF. In nucleotides, the CDR3 is TGTGCCAGCAGCCCGGGACTAGCGGGAGTAAGCTCCTACGAGCAGTACTTC. Combining the CDR3 with reference TRBV7-2 and TRBJ2-7 gives the whole variable domain GAGVSQSPSNKVTEKGKDVELRCDPISGHTALYWYRQSLGQGLEFLIYFQGNSAPDKSGLPSDRFSAERTGGSVSTLTIQRTQQEDSAVYLCASSPGLAGVSSYEQYFGPGTRLTVT.

This chain joins TRBV24-1 and TRBJ2-3; D is ambiguous. CDR3 size: 14 residues. The germline CDR1 and CDR2 sequences are KGHDR and SFDVKD. The V end was cut by 7 bases, the J end by 2 bases, with 12 bases between. The CDR3, as DNA: TGTGCCACCAGCGAAGGTCTTCTCACAGATACGCAGTATTTT. This sequence encodes CATSEGLLTDTQYF.

The rearrangement links TRBV9 to TRBJ2-3, with 13 bases lining up with TRBD2. Germline V gives CDR1 SGDLS, CDR2 YYNGEE. V gave up 5 bases and J gave up 3 bases; unmatched junction bases: 9. The CDR3 contains 17 residues. CDR3 coding DNA: TGTGCCAGCAGTCCGGGACTAGCGGGAAGGGGAACAGATACGCAGTATTTT. Translating it yields CASSPGLAGRGTDTQYF.

V usage is TRBV9 and J usage is TRBJ2-2, with D tentatively TRBD2 (6 bases). V lost 0 bases and J 4 bases, leaving 13 bases between the germline ends. Germline values: CDR1 SGDLS, CDR2 YYNGEE. The CDR3 is 16 amino acids. The chain's CDR3 is CASSVVVAASTGELFF. DNA for the CDR3: TGTGCCAGCAGCGTAGTGGTAGCGGCGAGCACCGGGGAGCTGTTTTTT.

This clonotype was observed once. The rearrangement links TRBV29-1 to TRBJ1-4, with D unresolved. The CDR3 is 15 residues long. Germline V gene data show CDR1 as SQVTM and CDR2 as ANQGSEA. V dropped 4 bases and J dropped 1 base, with 13 bases sitting between them. The CDR3 region is CSVVWQAGTNEKLFF. The CDR3 region has the DNA TGCAGCGTTGTGTGGCAGGCTGGAACTAATGAAAAACTGTTTTTT.

The chain recombines TRBV19 with TRBJ1-1, with 7 bases matching TRBD1. The CDR3 loop spans 12 amino acids. Germline V gene sequence: CDR1 LNHDA, CDR2 SQIVND (reference sequence). V shed 9 bases and J 6 bases; nucleotides not matched to a gene: 7. CDR3 residues: CASRDRASEAFF. The DNA for the CDR3 is TGTGCCAGCCGGGACAGAGCTTCTGAAGCTTTCTTT.